The entry below gives a single T cell receptor beta chain sequence along with its context. Its antigen is as yet unknown. A much more abundant neighbour one base away suggests this may be a read error. This CDR3 has 16 residues. Germline V CDR1 and CDR2: MNHEY, SVGAGI. V shed 6 bases and J 7 bases; nucleotides not matched to a gene: 15. This sample was included in a study of molecular identifiers for immune sequencing clone quantification. Study-wide results and caveats: Barcode sharing among identical TCR molecules could make large clones appear smaller.

The authors built bulk TCR libraries by previously described methods with listed TCR primers. TCRdb fed the PCR reads into MiXCR, producing one record per CDR3 protein. The sample lists about 86,000 distinct CDR3 sequences; more than 20% were seen once. Naive CD8 sequencing libraries were generated from around 20,000 to 1,000,000 sorted cells, with 10%, 30% or 50% RNA as input. This clonotype was obtained from a human donor in good health. Some libraries in this study had Jurkat cell RNA spiked in. Sequenced: naive CD8+ T cells from blood, with Jurkat cell RNA spiked in. Subset defined: FACS-sorted CD8+CD4-CCR7+CD45RA+ naive T cells. The chain links TRBV6-5 to TRBJ2-3; 8 bases are shared with TRBD2. The CDR3 DNA reads as TGTGCCAGCAGCTCTTTGGCGGGAGGTCTGTACTATACGCAGTATTTT. Its translation: CASSSLAGGLYYTQYF.